These 26 T cell receptor beta chains were all obtained from the same sample, sequenced in a study of siplizumab effects on memory and regulatory T cells. Using immunoSEQ multiplex PCR, the repertoire was profiled, and TCRdb retains in-frame clones only, with some absent. The data show roughly 26,000 clones, more than 65% seen once. Material: memory CD4+ T cells sorted from blood. The receptors stem from a human donor in good health.

V is TRBV30 and J is TRBJ2-1; D is ambiguous. CDR1 is GTSNPN, CDR2 SVGIG, per germline (reference sequence). Trimming cost V 1 base and J 10 bases, with 14 bases left between them. The CDR3 consists of 13 residues. CDR3 in amino acids: CAWSATGLKEQFF. The CDR3 DNA reads TGTGCCTGGAGTGCGACTGGGTTAAAGGAGCAGTTCTTC.

The chain combines TRBV9 with TRBJ2-4; unclear D gene. CDR3 length: 16 residues. V lost 0 bases and J lost 1, with 11 bases in between. Germline V gene lookup returns CDR1 SGDLS and CDR2 YYNGEE. The CDR3 sequence is CASSVGPRNAKNIQYF. CDR3 nucleotides: TGTGCCAGCAGCGTAGGTCCTCGGAATGCCAAAAACATTCAGTACTTC. Complete variable domain (other parts from reference TRBV9 and TRBJ2-4): DSGVTQTPKHLITATGQRVTLRCSPRSGDLSVYWYQQSLDQGLQFLIQYYNGEERAKGNILERFSAQQFPDLHSELNLSSLELGDSALYFCASSVGPRNAKNIQYFGAGTRLSVL.

The chain carries TRBV5-4 and TRBJ2-1; 10 nucleotides match TRBD1. The CDR3 consists of 15 residues. The V segment lost 7 bases and the J segment 6 bases; nucleotides outside the gene matches: 10. Germline CDR1 reads SGHNT; CDR2 reads YYREEE (reference sequence). The DNA of the CDR3 is TGTGCCAGCGCAGCCAGGGACAGGGGAGTCAATGAGCAGTTCTTC. Translation: CASAARDRGVNEQFF.

The chain employs TRBV27 and TRBJ2-5, with 11 bases matching TRBD2. Germline lookup yields CDR1 MNHEY and CDR2 SMNVEV (reference sequence). The CDR3 totals 14 residues. The junction had 4 bases not matched to a gene; V was cut back by 6 bases and J by 4 bases. The CDR3 spells CASRLAGAGETQYF. CDR3 in DNA: TGTGCCAGCAGACTAGCGGGAGCAGGAGAGACCCAGTACTTC.

The V and J genes are TRBV27 and TRBJ2-7, with 12 bases identical to TRBD1. The CDR3 has 15 amino acids. The V gene's germline CDR1 is MNHEY and CDR2 SMNVEV (reference sequence). V lost 5 bases and J lost 4; bases outside the gene matches: 6. Here the CDR3 reads CASSNRDRGRYEQYF. The CDR3 DNA follows: TGTGCCAGCAGTAACCGGGACAGGGGGCGTTACGAGCAGTACTTC.

The J gene is TRBJ1-5, the V gene TRBV28, with D perhaps matching TRBD1 (6 bases). The V gene's germline CDR1 is MDHEN and CDR2 SYDVKM. CDR3 size: 13 residues. V lost 7 bases to trimming and J lost 5 bases, with 12 bases between them. This chain's CDR3 is CASTPRQDQPQHF. As DNA, the CDR3 is TGTGCCAGCACCCCCCGACAGGATCAGCCCCAGCATTTT.

The chain carries TRBV7-2 and TRBJ2-3; TRBD2 might be the D (6 bases). The CDR3 runs to 15 residues. CDR1 SGHTA and CDR2 FQGNSA come from the germline V gene. Trimming shortened V by 1 base and J by 1 base, and 9 bases separated the two germline ends. For the CDR3, the DNA is TGTGCCAGCAGCTTAGTTGCTAGCGGCACAGATACGCAGTATTTT. Amino acids: CASSLVASGTDTQYF.

A few counts support this clone. V gene TRBV30 combines with J gene TRBJ2-1; 13 bases agree with TRBD2. This CDR3 is 13 amino acids long. CDR1 and CDR2 (germline): GTSNPN, SVGIG (reference sequence). With V trimmed by 3 bases and J by 10 bases, 3 bases remained unmatched. CDR3: CAWRGTSGTEQFF. The CDR3 DNA follows: TGTGCCTGGAGGGGGACTAGCGGGACCGAGCAGTTCTTC.

The rearrangement joins TRBV7-2 to TRBJ1-2; 7 nucleotides align to TRBD1. CDR3 length: 13 amino acids. Trimming removed 5 bases from V and 7 bases from J; junction bases left unmatched: 7. From germline, CDR1 is SGHTA and CDR2 FQGNSA. The CDR3, as DNA: TGTGCCAGCAGCCCCGACAGGGCTCGTGGCTACACCTTC. Amino acids: CASSPDRARGYTF.

This clone was detected only a few times. Other nucleotide sequences from this sample produce the same CDR3. The genes are TRBV18 and TRBJ1-1, with D possibly matching TRBD1 (6 bases). CDR1 and CDR2 from the germline V gene are KGHSH and LQKENI. This CDR3 has 16 amino acids. V shed 3 bases and J shed 2 bases, with 16 bases lying between them. DNA for the CDR3: TGTGCCAGCTCACCCCGGGGAAGGGGGAGTAACACTGAAGCTTTCTTT. It is translated as CASSPRGRGSNTEAFF.

The chain is built from TRBV29-1 and TRBJ2-1; TRBD2 matches 11 bases. The CDR3 is 14 amino acids. V lost 3 bases and J lost 12; bases outside the gene matches: 10. Germline-derived CDR1 and CDR2 are SQVTM and ANQGSEA. CDR3 in amino acids: CSVERTSGPALQFF. Written as DNA, the CDR3 is TGCAGCGTTGAGAGGACTAGCGGGCCAGCCTTGCAGTTCTTC.

The V and J genes are TRBV11-3 and TRBJ2-5; no clear D. The V end lost 4 bases, the J end lost 2 bases, and 11 bases lay between the germline ends. Germline values: CDR1 SGHNT, CDR2 YENEEA. This CDR3 contains 14 residues. This CDR3 is CASSSEILQETQYF. Written as DNA, the CDR3 is TGTGCCAGCAGCTCCGAGATATTACAAGAGACCCAGTACTTC.

This clone was seen only once. The gene calls are TRBV5-1 and TRBJ2-1; TRBD1 is a possible D gene (6 bases). In germline, CDR1 is SGHRS, CDR2 YFSETQ. V dropped 4 bases and J dropped 4 bases, with 12 bases sitting between them. There are 14 residues in the CDR3. The CDR3 DNA follows: TGCGCCAGCAGCAAAACAGGGAGTTACAATGAGCAGTTCTTC. Translating gives CASSKTGSYNEQFF. Based on the CDR3 plus reference TRBV5-1 and TRBJ2-1, the full variable domain is KAGVTQTPRYLIKTRGQQVTLSCSPISGHRSVSWYQQTPGQGLQFLFEYFSETQRNKGNFPGRFSGRQFSNSRSEMNVSTLELGDSALYLCASSKTGSYNEQFFGPGTRLTVL.

V is TRBV29-1 and J is TRBJ2-7; TRBD1 aligns across 10 bases. Per germline, CDR1 SQVTM and CDR2 ANQGSEA. The J segment lost 6 bases and the V segment lost 6 bases, leaving 8 bases of the junction unmatched. CDR3 length equals 13 residues. CDR3 region: CSVQTGGGSEQYF. CDR3 in DNA: TGCAGCGTGCAGACAGGGGGCGGGTCCGAGCAGTACTTC.

V gene TRBV6-5 combines with J gene TRBJ1-3; weak D call: TRBD1 (5 bases). Looked up from germline, CDR1 is MNHEY and CDR2 is SVGAGI. The ends were cut back, 5 bases at V and 2 bases at J, with 13 bases in the middle. The CDR3 loop spans 15 amino acids. The CDR3: CASSRRGATGNTIYF. The DNA for the CDR3 is TGTGCCAGCAGTCGGCGAGGGGCAACTGGAAACACCATATATTTT.

The rearrangement uses TRBV29-1 and TRBJ2-4; D may be TRBD2 (5 bases). Germline-derived CDR1 and CDR2 are SQVTM and ANQGSEA. CDR3 length: 11 amino acids. Trimming stripped 0 bases from V and 10 bases from J, with 7 bases between. The CDR3 is CSVEDEGIQYF. The CDR3, as DNA: TGCAGCGTTGAAGACGAGGGTATTCAGTACTTC.

This chain connects TRBV6-1 to TRBJ2-7; tentatively, D is TRBD1 or TRBD2 (5 bases each). Germline V gives CDR1 MNHNS, CDR2 SASEGT. V was pared by 7 bases and J by 0 bases, with 13 bases between. The CDR3 loop spans 14 amino acids. Here the CDR3 DNA reads TGTGCCAGCACCTTGGGGGACCGCTCCTACGAGCAGTACTTC. It specifies CASTLGDRSYEQYF.

Here the CDR3 DNA reads TGTGCCAGCAGACAGACTAGCGGGAGACCCGGGGAGCTGTTTTTT. Translated: CASRQTSGRPGELFF. The chain has TRBV11-2 and TRBJ2-2; 12 bases align to TRBD2. This CDR3 comprises 15 residues. Germline V gene sequence: CDR1 SGHAT, CDR2 FQNNGV. Trimming cost V 6 bases and J 6 bases; bases outside gene matches: 5.

This clone was counted a few times. The genes are TRBV28 and TRBJ1-1; 8 bases fit TRBD1. J lost 1 base, V lost 4 bases, and 8 bases had no gene match. CDR3 length: 16 residues. Germline CDR1 and CDR2: MDHEN and SYDVKM. The CDR3 reads CASSSQGDRRNTEAFF. The CDR3 coding sequence is TGTGCCAGCAGTTCCCAGGGGGACAGGAGGAACACTGAAGCTTTCTTT. Filled out from reference TRBV28 and TRBJ1-1, the complete variable domain reads DVKVTQSSRYLVKRTGEKVFLECVQDMDHENMFWYRQDPGLGLRLIYFSYDVKMKEKGDIPEGYSVSREKKERFSLILESASTNQTSMYLCASSSQGDRRNTEAFFGQGTRLTVV.

The chain combines TRBV6-5 with TRBJ1-2; no clear D gene. Per germline, CDR1 MNHEY and CDR2 SVGAGI. Trimming left V 6 bases short and J 2 bases short, with 10 bases between. CDR3 length equals 13 residues. The CDR3 DNA sequence: TGTGCCAGCAGCGGACGTACCAACTATGGCTACACCTTC. Translation: CASSGRTNYGYTF.

The chain combines TRBV7-3 with TRBJ2-1; D not certain. CDR3 length equals 13 residues. The germline V gene encodes CDR1 SGHTA and CDR2 FQGTGA. V lost 3 bases to trimming and J lost 12 bases, with 15 bases between them. The CDR3: CASSFRKGWGQFF. CDR3 DNA: TGTGCCAGCAGCTTTAGGAAGGGCTGGGGGCAGTTCTTC. Full variable domain (outside the CDR3, taken from reference TRBV7-3 and TRBJ2-1): GAGVSQTPSNKVTEKGKYVELRCDPISGHTALYWYRQSLGQGPEFLIYFQGTGAADDSGLPNDRFFAVRPEGSVSTLKIQRTERGDSAVYLCASSFRKGWGQFFGPGTRLTVL.

The CDR3 region is CASSQEQGRSVGYTF. CDR3 nucleotide sequence: TGCGCCAGCAGCCAAGAACAGGGGCGTTCGGTTGGCTACACCTTC. The V and J genes are TRBV4-1 and TRBJ1-2, with 7 bases fitting TRBD1. The germline V gene encodes CDR1 MGHRA and CDR2 YSYEKL. Losses at the gene ends were 0 bases for V and 7 bases for J; bases not matched to a gene: 8. The CDR3 is made up of 15 amino acids.

The V call is TRBV5-4, the J call TRBJ2-5; possible D gene TRBD2, 6 bases. CDR3 length equals 16 residues. V was trimmed by 0 bases and J by 3 bases, leaving 15 bases between them. Germline values: CDR1 SGHNT, CDR2 YYREEE (reference sequence). Written as DNA, the CDR3 is TGTGCCAGCAGCTTGGTGTTTAGCGGAGGGGAAGAGACCCAGTACTTC. This gives the protein CASSLVFSGGEETQYF.

The chain links TRBV5-1 to TRBJ1-1, with unresolved D. The V and J ends lost 1 base and 0 bases respectively, with 16 bases between them. CDR1 and CDR2 from the germline V gene are SGHRS and YFSETQ. This CDR3 has 17 amino acids. The CDR3 loop is CASSLSVAAPMNTEAFF. The CDR3 DNA is TGCGCCAGCAGCTTGTCAGTCGCAGCACCGATGAACACTGAAGCTTTCTTT. The full variable domain, its missing parts supplied by reference TRBV5-1 and TRBJ1-1, is KAGVTQTPRYLIKTRGQQVTLSCSPISGHRSVSWYQQTPGQGLQFLFEYFSETQRNKGNFPGRFSGRQFSNSRSEMNVSTLELGDSALYLCASSLSVAAPMNTEAFFGQGTRLTVV.

For the CDR3, the DNA is TGTGCCAGCTGGACCGGGACAGGGATACCCCAGCATTTT. Translating it yields CASWTGTGIPQHF. The rearrangement links TRBV28 to TRBJ1-5; 9 bases align to TRBD1. The V gene end was trimmed by 8 bases and the J gene end by 10 bases; junction bases not matched to a gene: 9. This CDR3 has 13 residues. CDR1 and CDR2 from the germline V gene are MDHEN and SYDVKM.

This clone appeared a single time. The chain employs TRBV7-9 and TRBJ2-4, with D possibly called TRBD1 or TRBD2 (6 bases each). Trimming removed 5 bases at V and 7 bases at J, with 21 bases between. This CDR3 comprises 16 residues. Looked up from germline, CDR1 is SEHNR and CDR2 is FQNEAQ (reference sequence). CDR3 protein: CASSQGYGGRGNIQYF. CDR3 in DNA: TGTGCCAGCAGCCAGGGGTACGGGGGACGGGGGAACATTCAGTACTTC.